This TCR beta chain was captured in a study of T cells in Graves' hyperthyroidism and ophthalmopathy. The investigators amplified TCR beta CDR3 regions from RNA transcripts. First-round RT-PCR targeting the TCR CDR3 was performed with the HTBI primer set. TCRdb ran MiXCR on the multiplex PCR reads and lists one entry per CDR3 protein. The table includes around 700,000 distinct CDR3 sequences, about 19% detected once. Findings and limits, study-wide: From stable hyperthyroidism, ophthalmopathy was separated by a 13 V-J model.

The CDR3 totals 14 residues. Germline CDR1 and CDR2: SGHAT and FQNNGV. The germline V and J ends were trimmed by 0 bases and 4 bases, with 9 bases remaining between them. Details on this clonotype: Its antigen is still unknown.

Sequenced material: blood. The source is a woman in her forties or fifties with Graves' hyperthyroidism that later progressed to Graves' ophthalmopathy. The chain uses TRBV11-2 and TRBJ1-2; D is uncertain. This CDR3 reads CASSLDNGFYGYTF. The CDR3 DNA follows: TGTGCCAGCAGCTTAGACAATGGATTCTATGGCTACACCTTC.